The 12 T cell receptor beta chains in this list originate from one sample, sequenced in a study of graft-versus-host responses after intestinal transplantation (dated by TCRdb to the early 2020s). Library generation was performed with the immunoSEQ multiplex PCR assay. Held by TCRdb, this immuneACCESS table contains in-frame sequences only and omits some clones. Under half of the omission traces to an unresolved V gene where checked; the cause of the rest is unknown. The sample table shows approximately 63,000 clones, and 89% are seen once. The ten most abundant clones make up about 1.6% of the sample. To isolate intraepithelial and lamina propria lymphocytes from graft specimens, dithiothreitol, EDTA incubations and collagenase D digestion were used. The material was ileum tissue, obtained around 350 days after transplant. The receptors here all came from a human patient who received an intestinal transplant, so some T cells may come from the graft donor.

This chain links TRBV5-6 with TRBJ1-1; D might be TRBD1 (5 bases). The V gene's germline CDR1 is SGHDT and CDR2 YYEEEE. This CDR3 region has 16 residues. Trimming took off 4 bases at V and 8 bases at J, with 24 bases between the two ends. CDR3 sequence: CASSGGYTTRRSEAFF. The CDR3, as DNA: TGTGCCAGCAGCGGGGGGTACACGACACGAAGGAGCGAAGCTTTCTTT.

Details on this clone: The junction does not match germline at one end; this may be a read error. The chain joins TRBV7-9 to TRBJ2-7; a weak D match, TRBD2 (6 bases). This CDR3 is built from 16 residues. Germline CDR1 SEHNR, CDR2 FQNEAQ (reference sequence). CDR3 DNA sequence: TGTGCCAGCAGCTTCCCCAGGGAGGTTTTCTCCCACGAGCAGTACTTC. Translating gives CASSFPREVFSHEQYF.

This chain uses TRBV10-3 with TRBJ2-2; D may be TRBD1 or TRBD2 (6 bases each). Trimming took 4 bases from V and 3 from J, leaving 9 bases between them. The CDR3 runs 14 residues. Germline CDR1 and CDR2: ENHRY and SYGVKD. CDR3 protein: CAISGGTYTGELFF. CDR3 DNA sequence: TGTGCCATCAGTGGCGGGACATACACCGGGGAGCTGTTTTTT.

This clone is categorized as medium-sized. The rearrangement uses TRBV7-9 and TRBJ2-2; weak D call: TRBD1 (5 bases). Trimming removed 1 base at V and 0 bases at J, with 9 bases between. This CDR3 is 16 amino acids long. Germline CDR1 SEHNR, CDR2 FQNEAQ (reference sequence). In DNA, the CDR3 is TGTGCCAGCAGCTTAGACAGGACAACGAACACCGGGGAGCTGTTTTTT. Translation gives CASSLDRTTNTGELFF.

The chain employs TRBV4-1 and TRBJ1-2; 11 bases align to TRBD1. Germline V gene sequence: CDR1 MGHRA, CDR2 YSYEKL. The CDR3 is made up of 18 amino acids. V lost 1 base to trimming and J lost 4 bases; unmatched junction nucleotides: 11. CDR3 bases: TGCGCCAGCAGCCAAGTACCAGGACAGGGGGCAATAGGCTATGGCTACACCTTC. Protein product: CASSQVPGQGAIGYGYTF.

V is TRBV7-3 and J is TRBJ2-2; TRBD2 might be the D (6 bases). The CDR3 has 16 residues. Trimming removed 5 bases from V and 5 bases from J, with 18 bases in between. Per the germline V gene, CDR1 is SGHTA and CDR2 is FQGTGA. This CDR3 reads CASSPESGRVTGELFF. CDR3 nucleotide sequence: TGTGCCAGCAGCCCAGAATCCGGGAGAGTTACCGGGGAGCTGTTTTTT.

This clone was detected only once. The chain carries TRBV5-1 and TRBJ2-7; D gene unclear. V was cut by 3 bases and J by 3 bases, with 4 bases left in between. Germline assignment: CDR1 SGHRS and CDR2 YFSETQ. This CDR3 has 11 amino acids. CDR3 DNA sequence: TGCGCCAGCAGCTCAAACTACGAGCAGTACTTC. Its protein product is CASSSNYEQYF. Complete variable domain (other parts from reference TRBV5-1 and TRBJ2-7): KAGVTQTPRYLIKTRGQQVTLSCSPISGHRSVSWYQQTPGQGLQFLFEYFSETQRNKGNFPGRFSGRQFSNSRSEMNVSTLELGDSALYLCASSSNYEQYFGPGTRLTVT.

The chain couples TRBV18 to TRBJ2-7, with a weak D call TRBD2 (7 bases). CDR3 length: 14 amino acids. Germline V gene sequence: CDR1 KGHSH, CDR2 LQKENI. Trimming took 0 bases from V and 6 from J, leaving 12 bases between them. The CDR3 protein is CASSPPGGGGEQYF. In nucleotides, the CDR3 is TGTGCCAGCTCACCACCGGGGGGAGGGGGCGAGCAGTACTTC.

V gene TRBV21-1 combines with J gene TRBJ1-2; the table names TRBD1, a call not compared with the DNA. TRBV21-1 is listed as a pseudogene. The CDR3 loop spans 15 amino acids. As DNA, the CDR3 is TGTGCCAGCAGCAAAGTAGGGACAGGGGGAGAGGGCTACACCTTC. Translating it yields CASSKVGTGGEGYTF.

The V gene is TRBV9, the J gene TRBJ2-1; 9 bases agree with TRBD2. Germline CDR1 SGDLS, CDR2 YYNGEE. With 1 base clipped from V and 7 bases from J, the junction kept 3 bases outside the gene matches. This CDR3 contains 14 residues. The CDR3 coding sequence is TGTGCCAGCAGCGTAAGCGGGGGGCCTAATGAGCAGTTCTTC. Translation gives CASSVSGGPNEQFF.

The rearrangement links TRBV9 to TRBJ1-5; D is unclear. The CDR3 runs 13 residues. Deletions cut 0 bases from V and 11 bases from J, with 12 bases between. Germline values: CDR1 SGDLS, CDR2 YYNGEE. The CDR3 DNA follows: TGTGCCAGCAGCGTAGTCGACGGGAAGTCCCAGCATTTT. It yields the protein CASSVVDGKSQHF.

The chain carries TRBV5-4 and TRBJ2-5; maybe TRBD2 (5 bases). The DNA end lines up better with TRBJ2-7; the J call may be wrong. The length of the CDR3 is 17 residues. CDR1 SGHNT and CDR2 YYREEE come from the germline V gene (reference sequence). Here the CDR3 DNA reads TGTGCCAGCAGCTTGAGGGCGGGCTTTAGATGGTTGGACGAGCAGTACTTC. Protein: CASSLRAGFRWLDEQYF.